Presented here are 9 T cell receptor beta chains from one specimen sequenced in a study of blood T cell repertoires in COVID-19. Clones were sequenced by immunoSEQ multiplex PCR, and TCRdb holds only the in-frame ones, with some missing. This table holds 130,000 to 150,000 clones, 70% to 85% found once. Input material: peripheral blood. The receptor set was obtained from a woman older than 75 in a cohort sampled during active or convalescent COVID-19.

The chain employs TRBV19 and TRBJ1-2, with 7 nucleotides matching TRBD1. V shed 3 bases and J 3 bases; nucleotides not matched to a gene: 7. This CDR3 spans 15 amino acids. Germline V gives CDR1 LNHDA, CDR2 SQIVND (reference sequence). The CDR3 nucleotides read TGTGCCAGTAGTATCCGGACCCAGGGGGACTATGGCTACACCTTC. Protein product: CASSIRTQGDYGYTF.

The CDR3 nucleotides are TGTGCCAGTAGTATCCCGGGACTAGCGGGGAAATACAATGAGCAGTTCTTC. Protein: CASSIPGLAGKYNEQFF. V and J are TRBV19 and TRBJ2-1, with 13 bases lining up with TRBD2. This CDR3 spans 17 amino acids. From germline, CDR1 is LNHDA and CDR2 SQIVND (reference sequence). J gave up 4 bases and V 3 bases, and 6 bases lay outside the gene matches.

This chain joins TRBV2 and TRBJ1-1; D is unresolved. The CDR3 has 13 residues. Germline V gene data show CDR1 as SNHLY and CDR2 as FYNNEI. Trimming took 1 base from V and 11 from J, leaving 14 bases between them. The CDR3 nucleotides are TGTGCCAGCAGTGAAGAGTGGCAGCGACTCGCTTTCTTT. Translated: CASSEEWQRLAFF.

J is TRBJ1-3 and V is TRBV7-3, with a possible D match to TRBD1 (6 bases). From germline, CDR1 is SGHTA and CDR2 FQGTGA. There are 14 residues in the CDR3. The V end lost 3 bases, the J end lost 6 bases, and 12 bases lay between the germline ends. The CDR3 reads CASSFLWTENTIYF. CDR3 DNA sequence: TGTGCCAGCAGCTTTTTGTGGACAGAAAACACCATATATTTT.

The chain couples TRBV19 to TRBJ1-3; D not certain. The CDR3 extends over 15 amino acids. Germline CDR1 LNHDA, CDR2 SQIVND (reference sequence). The V end was cut by 4 bases, the J end by 0 bases, with 10 bases between. The chain's CDR3 is CASSKPGSSGNTIYF. DNA for the CDR3: TGTGCCAGTAGTAAGCCGGGGAGCTCTGGAAACACCATATATTTT.

The chain uses TRBV5-4 and TRBJ2-5; 8 positions match TRBD2. Per germline, CDR1 SGHNT and CDR2 YYREEE (reference sequence). This CDR3 has 15 amino acids. Trimming cost V 3 bases and J 1 base; bases outside gene matches: 5. CDR3 loop: CASSSPGGGQETQYF. CDR3 sequence (DNA): TGTGCCAGCAGCTCCCCGGGGGGGGGCCAAGAGACCCAGTACTTC.

This chain connects TRBV10-3 to TRBJ2-5; 7 nucleotides line up with TRBD1. The V gene's germline CDR1 is ENHRY and CDR2 SYGVKD. This CDR3 contains 13 residues. Unmatched junction bases numbered 4, after V lost 6 bases and J lost 3 bases. CDR3 sequence: CAISGQAEETQYF. CDR3 DNA: TGTGCCATCAGCGGACAGGCCGAAGAGACCCAGTACTTC.

The chain is built from TRBV21-1 and TRBJ2-5; TRBD1, the D gene given by the table, was not confirmed from the DNA. TRBV21-1 has pseudogene status. The CDR3 is 14 residues long. The DNA of the CDR3 is TGTGCCAGCAGCCCCCGCAGGCACCAAGAGACCCAGTACTTC. It yields the protein CASSPRRHQETQYF.

The CDR3 DNA sequence: TGCAGTGCTAGTACAGGGGTCGGGTTCTATGGCTACACCTTC. It codes for CSASTGVGFYGYTF. V and J are TRBV20-1 and TRBJ1-2; TRBD1 matches 7 bases. Germline CDR1 DFQATT, CDR2 SNEGSKA (reference sequence). Trimming removed 3 bases from V and 4 bases from J; junction bases left unmatched: 8. The CDR3 runs 14 residues.